These T cell receptor beta chains were read from a single sample in a study of OX40 agonist ivuxolimab in advanced cancers. Profiled with immunoSEQ multiplex PCR; TCRdb holds only in-frame clones, not every one. The table lists roughly 56,000 clones, 84% of them singletons. The sample consisted of CD4+ or CD8+ T cells sorted from blood, taken in a trial of the OX40 agonist ivuxolimab. The receptor set was obtained from an adult with an advanced solid tumor such as melanoma, head and neck, liver or kidney cancer. Each CDR3 is given with its conserved first and last residue. Fields, in order: CDR3 DNA, CDR3 protein, J gene, clone size, V gene, D gene. A D gene is named only where the DNA matches it firmly. Size is omitted from some rows. Given values are once, few, many or a class for expanded clones.

CDR3nt: TGCGCCAGCAGCCAAGATTCAATTTCCAGAGTACGAGGAGCTCATTTACACAATGAGCAGTTCTTC
CDR3aa: CASSQDSISRVRGAHLHNEQFF
j_gene: TRBJ2-1
abundance: NA
v_gene: TRBV4-1
d_gene: NA

CDR3nt: TGTGCCAGCAATCTTCTAGGCACAGATACGCAGTATTTT
CDR3aa: CASNLLGTDTQYF
j_gene: TRBJ2-3
abundance: NA
v_gene: TRBV6-5
d_gene: NA

CDR3nt: TGTGCCAGCAGCTTTAGCGGGGGGGCCCCCGGGGAGCTGTTTTTT
CDR3aa: CASSFSGGAPGELFF
j_gene: TRBJ2-2
abundance: NA
v_gene: TRBV5-4
d_gene: TRBD2

CDR3nt: TGTGCCAGCAGTAAAGGACAGTTGAACACTGAAGCTTTCTTT
CDR3aa: CASSKGQLNTEAFF
j_gene: TRBJ1-1
abundance: NA
v_gene: TRBV6-1
d_gene: NA

CDR3nt: TGTGCCAGTAGTGCCGGGACCCTTAGCTCCTACGAGCAGTACTTC
CDR3aa: CASSAGTLSSYEQYF
j_gene: TRBJ2-7
abundance: few
v_gene: TRBV19
d_gene: NA

CDR3nt: TGTGCCAGTTACAACACAGATACGCAGTATTTT
CDR3aa: CASYNTDTQYF
j_gene: TRBJ2-3
abundance: once
v_gene: TRBV28
d_gene: NA

CDR3nt: TGTGCCAGCAGCTCTGGGCGGGCCACGGGTCAGCCCCAGCATTTT
CDR3aa: CASSSGRATGQPQHF
j_gene: TRBJ1-5
abundance: NA
v_gene: TRBV5-8
d_gene: NA

CDR3nt: TGTGCCAGCAGCTTATTAGGTGGGAACACTGAAGCTTTCTTT
CDR3aa: CASSLLGGNTEAFF
j_gene: TRBJ1-1
abundance: NA
v_gene: TRBV13
d_gene: NA

CDR3nt: TGTGCCAGCAGCAGACGGGGGGGACAATACAATGAGCAGTTCTTC
CDR3aa: CASSRRGGQYNEQFF
j_gene: TRBJ2-1
abundance: NA
v_gene: TRBV9
d_gene: TRBD2

CDR3nt: TGTGCCAGCTACGGAGGGGTGAACTATGGCTACACCTTC
CDR3aa: CASYGGVNYGYTF
j_gene: TRBJ1-2
abundance: NA
v_gene: TRBV28
d_gene: NA

CDR3nt: TGCGCCAGCAAGGGACAGGGGGCAGTCGATGGCTACACCTTC
CDR3aa: CASKGQGAVDGYTF
j_gene: TRBJ1-2
abundance: NA
v_gene: TRBV10-2
d_gene: TRBD1

CDR3nt: TGTGCCAGCAGTTTATTGCCGGGTACGGGTAGGACCCAGTACTTC
CDR3aa: CASSLLPGTGRTQYF
j_gene: TRBJ2-5
abundance: NA
v_gene: TRBV28
d_gene: NA

CDR3nt: TGTGCCAGTGGGATCAGGGTCCCCTACACTGAAGCTTTCTTT
CDR3aa: CASGIRVPYTEAFF
j_gene: TRBJ1-1
abundance: once
v_gene: TRBV6-6
d_gene: NA

CDR3nt: TGTGCCAGTAGTACCAACCCCCCCGGACAGGGGTCTGGTGAGCAGTTCTTC
CDR3aa: CASSTNPPGQGSGEQFF
j_gene: TRBJ2-1
abundance: NA
v_gene: TRBV19
d_gene: TRBD1

CDR3nt: TGTGCCAGCAGCTTAGAGGGGGTTGGCCAGCCCCAGCATTTT
CDR3aa: CASSLEGVGQPQHF
j_gene: TRBJ1-5
abundance: NA
v_gene: TRBV7-9
d_gene: NA

CDR3nt: TGTGCCAGCACCCGACGGGACGATGAAAAACTGTTTTTT
CDR3aa: CASTRRDDEKLFF
j_gene: TRBJ1-4
abundance: NA
v_gene: TRBV27
d_gene: NA

CDR3nt: TGTGCCAGCAACCCCGGACAGGGGATGAACACTGAAGCTTTCTTT
CDR3aa: CASNPGQGMNTEAFF
j_gene: TRBJ1-1
abundance: NA
v_gene: TRBV28
d_gene: TRBD1

CDR3nt: TGTGCCAGCAGCGCTGGGTCTGGGGGCACCGGGGAGCTGTTTTTT
CDR3aa: CASSAGSGGTGELFF
j_gene: TRBJ2-2
abundance: NA
v_gene: TRBV7-3
d_gene: NA

CDR3nt: TGTGCCAGCAGCTTAGCACCAGTGTACGAGCAGTACTTC
CDR3aa: CASSLAPVYEQYF
j_gene: TRBJ2-7
abundance: NA
v_gene: TRBV7-8
d_gene: NA

CDR3nt: TGTGCCAGTAGGCGGACAAATTCCTACGAGCAGTACTTC
CDR3aa: CASRRTNSYEQYF
j_gene: TRBJ2-7
abundance: NA
v_gene: TRBV19
d_gene: NA

CDR3nt: TGCGCCAGCAGCGCAAGCGGGAGCTCCTACAATGAGCAGTTCTTC
CDR3aa: CASSASGSSYNEQFF
j_gene: TRBJ2-1
abundance: NA
v_gene: TRBV5-1
d_gene: TRBD2

CDR3nt: TGTGCCAGCAGTTCCTCACAGGGGGCAATCACTAACTATGGCTACACCTTC
CDR3aa: CASSSSQGAITNYGYTF
j_gene: TRBJ1-2
abundance: once
v_gene: TRBV28
d_gene: TRBD1

CDR3nt: TGTGCCAGCTCACCCCGCGGCGGGAGTGACTGGGAAAAACTGTTTTTT
CDR3aa: CASSPRGGSDWEKLFF
j_gene: TRBJ1-4
abundance: few
v_gene: TRBV18
d_gene: NA

CDR3nt: TGTGCCAGCAGCACATCGGCGGGACAGGAGGCTTCACCCCTCCACTTT
CDR3aa: CASSTSAGQEASPLHF
j_gene: TRBJ1-6
abundance: NA
v_gene: TRBV7-9
d_gene: TRBD1

CDR3nt: TGTGCCAGCAGCCCACGGACAGGGTCAAGTTCACCCCTCCACTTT
CDR3aa: CASSPRTGSSSPLHF
j_gene: TRBJ1-6
abundance: NA
v_gene: TRBV9
d_gene: TRBD1

CDR3nt: TGTGCCAGCAGCTTGGTACAGGGGGCCTATTATGGCTACACCTTC
CDR3aa: CASSLVQGAYYGYTF
j_gene: TRBJ1-2
abundance: NA
v_gene: TRBV5-6
d_gene: TRBD1

CDR3nt: TGTGCCAGCAGCTCAGGACAGGGGGCGGTTGAAGCTTTCTTT
CDR3aa: CASSSGQGAVEAFF
j_gene: TRBJ1-1
abundance: NA
v_gene: TRBV11-2
d_gene: TRBD1

CDR3nt: TGTGCCAGCAGACGGGACCGCTGGAATTCACCCCTCCACTTT
CDR3aa: CASRRDRWNSPLHF
j_gene: TRBJ1-6
abundance: few
v_gene: TRBV2
d_gene: NA

CDR3nt: TGTGCCAGCAGCTCGGGACTAGCGGGACTCTACGAGCAGTACTTC
CDR3aa: CASSSGLAGLYEQYF
j_gene: TRBJ2-7
abundance: NA
v_gene: TRBV13
d_gene: TRBD2